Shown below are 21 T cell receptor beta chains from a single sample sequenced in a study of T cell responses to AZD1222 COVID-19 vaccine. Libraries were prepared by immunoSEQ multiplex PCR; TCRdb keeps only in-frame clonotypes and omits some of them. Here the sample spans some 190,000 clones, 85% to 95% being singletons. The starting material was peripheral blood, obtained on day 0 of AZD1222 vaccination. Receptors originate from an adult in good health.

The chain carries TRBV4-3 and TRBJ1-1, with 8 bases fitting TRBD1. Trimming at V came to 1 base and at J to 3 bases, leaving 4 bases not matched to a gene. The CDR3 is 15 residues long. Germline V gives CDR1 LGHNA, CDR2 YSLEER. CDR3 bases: TGCGCCAGCAGCCAAGGGACAGGGTGGGACACTGAAGCTTTCTTT. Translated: CASSQGTGWDTEAFF.

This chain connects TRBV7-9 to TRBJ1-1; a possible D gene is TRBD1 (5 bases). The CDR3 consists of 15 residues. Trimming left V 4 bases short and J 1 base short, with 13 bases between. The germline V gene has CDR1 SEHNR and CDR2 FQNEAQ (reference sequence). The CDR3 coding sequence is TGTGCCAGCAGCTCAGGGCCCCAGGGGAACACTGAAGCTTTCTTT. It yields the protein CASSSGPQGNTEAFF. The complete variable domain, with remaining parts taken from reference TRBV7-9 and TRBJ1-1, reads DTGVSQNPRHKITKRGQNVTFRCDPISEHNRLYWYRQTLGQGPEFLTYFQNEAQLEKSRLLSDRFSAERPKGSFSTLEIQRTEQGDSAMYLCASSSGPQGNTEAFFGQGTRLTVV.

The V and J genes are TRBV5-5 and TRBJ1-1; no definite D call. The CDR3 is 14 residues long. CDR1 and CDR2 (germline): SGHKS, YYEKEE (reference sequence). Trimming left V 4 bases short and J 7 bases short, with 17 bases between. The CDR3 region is CASSQKYEQLEAFF. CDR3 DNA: TGTGCCAGCAGCCAAAAATACGAACAGCTTGAAGCTTTCTTT.

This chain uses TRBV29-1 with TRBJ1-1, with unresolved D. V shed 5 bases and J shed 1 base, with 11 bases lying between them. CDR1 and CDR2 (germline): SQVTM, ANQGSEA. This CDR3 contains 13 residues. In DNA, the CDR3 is TGCAGCGTTCATGGGTTTACGAACACTGAAGCTTTCTTT. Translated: CSVHGFTNTEAFF.

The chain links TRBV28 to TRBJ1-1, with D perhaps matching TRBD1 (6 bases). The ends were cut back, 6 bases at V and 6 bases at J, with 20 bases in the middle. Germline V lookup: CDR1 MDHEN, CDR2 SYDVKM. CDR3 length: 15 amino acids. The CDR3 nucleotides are TGTGCCAGCAGCCCGCCACTGACAGGACGACCTGAAGCTTTCTTT. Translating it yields CASSPPLTGRPEAFF.

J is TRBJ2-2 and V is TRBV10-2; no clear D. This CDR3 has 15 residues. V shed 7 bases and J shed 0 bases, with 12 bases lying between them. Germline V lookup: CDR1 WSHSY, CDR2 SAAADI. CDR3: CASNSMLPNTGELFF. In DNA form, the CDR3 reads TGCGCCAGCAACTCTATGCTGCCGAACACCGGGGAGCTGTTTTTT.

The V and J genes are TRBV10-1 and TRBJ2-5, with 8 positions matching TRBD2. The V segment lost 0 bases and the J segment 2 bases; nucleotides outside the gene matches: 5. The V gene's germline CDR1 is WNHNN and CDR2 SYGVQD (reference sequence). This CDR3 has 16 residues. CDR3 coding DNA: TGCGCCAGCAGTGAGTCGGCGGGGGGCCCGCAAGAGACCCAGTACTTC. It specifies CASSESAGGPQETQYF.

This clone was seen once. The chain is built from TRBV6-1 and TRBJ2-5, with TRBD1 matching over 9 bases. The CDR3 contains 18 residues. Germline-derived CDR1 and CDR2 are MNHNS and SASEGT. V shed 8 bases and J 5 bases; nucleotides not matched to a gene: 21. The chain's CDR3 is CASCVLGWGTGRGETQYF. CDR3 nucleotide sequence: TGTGCCAGCTGTGTCTTGGGTTGGGGGACAGGGAGGGGGGAGACCCAGTACTTC.

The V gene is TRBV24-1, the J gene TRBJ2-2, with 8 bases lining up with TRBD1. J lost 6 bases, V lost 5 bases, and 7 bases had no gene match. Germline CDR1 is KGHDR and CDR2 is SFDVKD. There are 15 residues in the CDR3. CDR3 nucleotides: TGTGCCACCAGTGTTTCCGGGACAGGCGCCGGGGAGCTGTTTTTT. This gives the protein CATSVSGTGAGELFF.

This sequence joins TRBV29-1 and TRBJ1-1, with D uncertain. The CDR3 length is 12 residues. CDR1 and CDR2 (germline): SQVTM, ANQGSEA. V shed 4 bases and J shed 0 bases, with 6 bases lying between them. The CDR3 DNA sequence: TGCAGCGTTGGACGGATGAACACTGAAGCTTTCTTT. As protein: CSVGRMNTEAFF.

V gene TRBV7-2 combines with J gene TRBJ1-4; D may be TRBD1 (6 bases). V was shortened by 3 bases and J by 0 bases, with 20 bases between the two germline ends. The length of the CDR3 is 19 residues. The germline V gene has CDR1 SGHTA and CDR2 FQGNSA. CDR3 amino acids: CASSLWGVDRIATNEKLFF. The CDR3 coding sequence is TGTGCCAGCAGCTTGTGGGGGGTGGACAGAATTGCAACTAATGAAAAACTGTTTTTT.

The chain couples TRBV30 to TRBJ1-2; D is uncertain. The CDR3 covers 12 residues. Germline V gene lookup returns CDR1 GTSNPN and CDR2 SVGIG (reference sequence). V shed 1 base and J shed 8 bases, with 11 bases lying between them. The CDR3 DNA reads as TGTGCCTGGAGTGGATCCGCGGGGGGCTACACCTTC. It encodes CAWSGSAGGYTF.

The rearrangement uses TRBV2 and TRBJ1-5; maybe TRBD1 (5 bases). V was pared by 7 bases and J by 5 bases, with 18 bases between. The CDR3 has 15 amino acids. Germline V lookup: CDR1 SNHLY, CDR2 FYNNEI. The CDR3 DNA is TGTGCCAGCAATCTGGACATGCCTTCGGATCAGCCCCAGCATTTT. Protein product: CASNLDMPSDQPQHF. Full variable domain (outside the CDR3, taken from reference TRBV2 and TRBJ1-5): EPEVTQTPSHQVTQMGQEVILRCVPISNHLYFYWYRQILGQKVEFLVSFYNNEISEKSEIFDDQFSVERPDGSNFTLKIRSTKLEDSAMYFCASNLDMPSDQPQHFGDGTRLSIL.

The CDR3 region is CASSRPASYGYTF. CDR3 sequence (DNA): TGTGCCAGCAGCAGACCCGCCAGCTATGGCTACACCTTC. This sequence joins TRBV3-1 (or the pseudogene TRBV3-2) and TRBJ1-2; no clear D gene. The germline CDR1 and CDR2 sequences are LGHDT and YNNKEL (reference sequence). CDR3 length equals 13 residues. Deletions cut 5 bases from V and 4 bases from J, with 11 bases between.

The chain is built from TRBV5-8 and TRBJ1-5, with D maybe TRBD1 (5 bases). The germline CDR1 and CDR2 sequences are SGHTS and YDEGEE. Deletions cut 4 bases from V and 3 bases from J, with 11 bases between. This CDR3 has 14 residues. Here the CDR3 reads CASSGGWHNQPQHF. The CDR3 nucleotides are TGTGCCAGCAGCGGGGGTTGGCACAATCAGCCCCAGCATTTT.

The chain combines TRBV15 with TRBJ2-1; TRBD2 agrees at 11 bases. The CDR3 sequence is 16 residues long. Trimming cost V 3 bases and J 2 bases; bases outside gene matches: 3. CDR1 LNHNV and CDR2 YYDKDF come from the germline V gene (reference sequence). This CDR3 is CATSSSGGDTYNEQFF. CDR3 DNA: TGTGCCACCAGCAGTAGCGGGGGGGATACCTACAATGAGCAGTTCTTC.

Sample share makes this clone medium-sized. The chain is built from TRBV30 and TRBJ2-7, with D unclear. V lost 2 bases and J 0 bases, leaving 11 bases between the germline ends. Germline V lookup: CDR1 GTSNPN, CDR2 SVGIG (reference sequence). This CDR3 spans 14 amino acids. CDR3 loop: CAWSPTPFSYEQYF. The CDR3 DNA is TGTGCCTGGAGTCCCACTCCTTTCTCCTACGAGCAGTACTTC.

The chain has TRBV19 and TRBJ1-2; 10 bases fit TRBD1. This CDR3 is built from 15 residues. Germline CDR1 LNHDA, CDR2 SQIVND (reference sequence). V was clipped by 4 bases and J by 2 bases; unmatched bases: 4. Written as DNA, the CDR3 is TGTGCCAGTAGTAAGGAGACAGGGGGCAACTATGGCTACACCTTC. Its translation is CASSKETGGNYGYTF.

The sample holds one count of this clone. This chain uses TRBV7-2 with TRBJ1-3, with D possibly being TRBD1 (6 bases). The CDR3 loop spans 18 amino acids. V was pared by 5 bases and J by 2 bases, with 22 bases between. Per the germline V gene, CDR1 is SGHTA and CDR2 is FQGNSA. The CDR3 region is CASSALPGTPTAGNTIYF. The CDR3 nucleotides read TGTGCCAGCAGCGCCCTACCCGGGACACCAACAGCTGGAAACACCATATATTTT.

Here the CDR3 DNA reads TGTGCCAGCAGCTCCCATAGCGGGGGGAGGGAGACCCAGTACTTC. Translating gives CASSSHSGGRETQYF. The chain combines TRBV7-9 with TRBJ2-5; TRBD2 matches 10 bases. Germline assignment: CDR1 SEHNR and CDR2 FQNEAQ (reference sequence). V lost 4 bases, J lost 5 bases, and 7 bases stayed unmatched. CDR3 length equals 15 residues.

The CDR3 DNA follows: TGTGCCACCATCCCCCCACGAACCACAGGAAACACCATATATTTT. Protein product: CATIPPRTTGNTIYF. This chain links TRBV28 with TRBJ1-3; the D is unclear. Germline CDR1 reads MDHEN; CDR2 reads SYDVKM. V lost 10 bases and J 4 bases, leaving 20 bases between the germline ends. The CDR3 is 15 residues long.